This T cell receptor (beta chain) was documented in a study of blood T cell repertoires in COVID-19. Turning to the study itself: From T cells, B-cell-depleted T cells, or PBMCs came the material, which was cDNA or gDNA.

CDR3 length: 17 residues. CDR1 and CDR2 (germline): SSHAT, FNYEAQ (reference sequence). Per the authors' pipeline: How many nucleated cells were present was estimated from reference gene primer amplification. Sequencing was performed with immunoSEQ multiplex PCR; in TCRdb, only in-frame clones are kept and a portion is missing. The DNA gave D and trimming, while V, J and clone size come from that table. The profile covers some 100,000 clones, with 81% appearing a single time and 25% taken by the ten largest. As regards this clone: Germline is not matched at one junction end, which may reflect a read error.

The clonotype originates from a man of 80 years or more with active or convalescent COVID-19. This chain links TRBV7-7 with TRBJ1-1; 8 nucleotides line up with TRBD1. What was sequenced was peripheral blood. CDR3: CASSLACLHTGGTEAFF. The CDR3 DNA reads as TGTGCTAGCAGCTTAGCCTGTCTACACACAGGGGGAACTGAAGCTTTCTTT.